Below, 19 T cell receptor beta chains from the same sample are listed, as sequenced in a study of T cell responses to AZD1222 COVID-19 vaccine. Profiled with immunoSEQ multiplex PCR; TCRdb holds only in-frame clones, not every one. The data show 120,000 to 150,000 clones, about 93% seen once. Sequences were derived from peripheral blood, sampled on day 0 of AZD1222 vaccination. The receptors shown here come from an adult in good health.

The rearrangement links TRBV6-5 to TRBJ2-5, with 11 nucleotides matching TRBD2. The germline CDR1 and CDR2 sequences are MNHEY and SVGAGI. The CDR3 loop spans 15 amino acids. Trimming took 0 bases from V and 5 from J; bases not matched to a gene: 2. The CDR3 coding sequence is TGTGCCAGCAGTTACTCCTTAGCGGGAGGGGAGACCCAGTACTTC. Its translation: CASSYSLAGGETQYF.

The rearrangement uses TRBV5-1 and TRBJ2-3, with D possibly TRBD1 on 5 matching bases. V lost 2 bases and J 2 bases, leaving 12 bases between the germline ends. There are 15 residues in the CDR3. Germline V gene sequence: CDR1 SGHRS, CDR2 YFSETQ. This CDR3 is CASSFSQGNTDTQYF. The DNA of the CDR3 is TGCGCCAGCAGCTTCTCGCAGGGAAACACAGATACGCAGTATTTT.

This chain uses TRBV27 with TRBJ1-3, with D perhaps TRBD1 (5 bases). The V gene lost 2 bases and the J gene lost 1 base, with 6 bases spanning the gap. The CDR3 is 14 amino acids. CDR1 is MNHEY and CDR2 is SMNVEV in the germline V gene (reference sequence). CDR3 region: CASSLGGSGNTIYF. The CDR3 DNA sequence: TGTGCCAGCAGTTTAGGGGGATCTGGAAACACCATATATTTT.

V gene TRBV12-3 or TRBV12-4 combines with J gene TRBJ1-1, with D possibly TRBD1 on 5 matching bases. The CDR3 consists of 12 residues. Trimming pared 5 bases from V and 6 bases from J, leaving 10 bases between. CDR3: CASSPWGSEAFF. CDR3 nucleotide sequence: TGTGCCAGCAGTCCGTGGGGGTCTGAAGCTTTCTTT.

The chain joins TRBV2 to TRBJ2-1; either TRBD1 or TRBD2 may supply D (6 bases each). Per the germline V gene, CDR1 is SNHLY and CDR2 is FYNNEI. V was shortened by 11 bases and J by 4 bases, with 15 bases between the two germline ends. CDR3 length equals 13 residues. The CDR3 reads CAGAKGGYNEQFF. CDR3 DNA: TGTGCCGGGGCTAAGGGGGGATACAATGAGCAGTTCTTC.

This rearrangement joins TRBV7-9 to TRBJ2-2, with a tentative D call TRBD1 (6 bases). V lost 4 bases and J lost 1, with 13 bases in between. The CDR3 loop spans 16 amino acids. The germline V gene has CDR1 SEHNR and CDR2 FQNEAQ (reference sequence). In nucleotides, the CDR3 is TGTGCCAGCAGCTCGGGTCGGGGACAGAACACCGGGGAGCTGTTTTTT. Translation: CASSSGRGQNTGELFF.

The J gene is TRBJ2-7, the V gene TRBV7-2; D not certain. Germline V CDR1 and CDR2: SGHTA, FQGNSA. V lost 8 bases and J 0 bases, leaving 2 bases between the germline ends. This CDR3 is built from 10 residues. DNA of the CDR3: TGTGCCAGCGGCTCCTACGAGCAGTACTTC. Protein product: CASGSYEQYF.

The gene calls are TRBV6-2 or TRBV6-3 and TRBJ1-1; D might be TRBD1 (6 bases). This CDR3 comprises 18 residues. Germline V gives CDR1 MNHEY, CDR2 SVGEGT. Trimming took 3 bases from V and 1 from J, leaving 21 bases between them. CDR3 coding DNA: TGTGCCAGCAGTTATTCAAGGGGAACAGGGACATGGAACACTGAAGCTTTCTTT. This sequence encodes CASSYSRGTGTWNTEAFF.

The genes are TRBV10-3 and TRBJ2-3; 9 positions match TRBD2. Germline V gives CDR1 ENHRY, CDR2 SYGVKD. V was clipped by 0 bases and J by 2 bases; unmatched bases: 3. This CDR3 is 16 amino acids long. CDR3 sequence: CAISESPSGNTDTQYF. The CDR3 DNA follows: TGTGCCATCAGTGAGTCGCCTAGCGGGAACACAGATACGCAGTATTTT.

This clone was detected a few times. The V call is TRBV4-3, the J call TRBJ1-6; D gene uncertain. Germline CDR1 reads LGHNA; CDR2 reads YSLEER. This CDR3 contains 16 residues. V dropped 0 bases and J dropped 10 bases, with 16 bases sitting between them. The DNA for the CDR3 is TGCGCCAGCAGCCAAGATCTGCGGGGTGTGGGATCACCCCTCCACTTT. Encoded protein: CASSQDLRGVGSPLHF.

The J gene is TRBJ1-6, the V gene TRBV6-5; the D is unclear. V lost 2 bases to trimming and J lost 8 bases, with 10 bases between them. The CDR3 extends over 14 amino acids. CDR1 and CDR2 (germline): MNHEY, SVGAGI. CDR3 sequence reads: CASSYSDWDSPLHF. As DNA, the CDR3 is TGTGCCAGCAGTTACAGCGACTGGGATTCACCCCTCCACTTT.

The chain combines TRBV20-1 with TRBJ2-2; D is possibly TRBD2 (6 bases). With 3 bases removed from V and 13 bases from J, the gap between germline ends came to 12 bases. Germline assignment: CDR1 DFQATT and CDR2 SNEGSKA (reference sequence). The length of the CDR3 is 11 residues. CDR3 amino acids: CSASGRDGLFF. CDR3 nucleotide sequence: TGCAGTGCTAGTGGGCGGGATGGGCTGTTTTTT.

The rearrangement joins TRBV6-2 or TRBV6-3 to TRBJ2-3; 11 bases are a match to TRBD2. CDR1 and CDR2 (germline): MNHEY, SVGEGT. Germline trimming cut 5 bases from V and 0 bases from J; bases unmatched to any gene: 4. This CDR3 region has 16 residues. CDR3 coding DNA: TGTGCCAGCAGTGGGACTAGCGGATTAAGCACAGATACGCAGTATTTT. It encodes CASSGTSGLSTDTQYF.

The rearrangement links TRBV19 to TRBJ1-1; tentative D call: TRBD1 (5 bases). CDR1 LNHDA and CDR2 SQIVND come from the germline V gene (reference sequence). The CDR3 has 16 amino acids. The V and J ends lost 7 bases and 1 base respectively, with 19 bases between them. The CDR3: CASIDGGASPNTEAFF. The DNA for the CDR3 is TGTGCCAGTATTGATGGTGGGGCCAGCCCGAACACTGAAGCTTTCTTT.

In DNA, the CDR3 is TGTGCCAGCAGTTACTCGAAGCGTTTGGGCAGTTACGAGCAGTACTTC. As protein: CASSYSKRLGSYEQYF. The chain joins TRBV6-5 to TRBJ2-7; no definite D call. This CDR3 has 16 amino acids. Germline CDR1 and CDR2: MNHEY and SVGAGI. With 0 bases removed from V and 4 bases from J, the gap between germline ends came to 16 bases.

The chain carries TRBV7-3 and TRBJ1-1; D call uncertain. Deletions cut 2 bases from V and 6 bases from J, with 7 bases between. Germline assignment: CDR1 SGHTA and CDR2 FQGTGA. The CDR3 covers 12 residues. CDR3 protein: CASSLPESEAFF. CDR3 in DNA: TGTGCCAGCAGCTTACCGGAGTCTGAAGCTTTCTTT.

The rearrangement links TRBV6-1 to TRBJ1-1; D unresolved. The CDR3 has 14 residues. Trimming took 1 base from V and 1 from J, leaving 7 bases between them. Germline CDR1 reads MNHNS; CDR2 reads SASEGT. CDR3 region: CASSEGTRNTEAFF. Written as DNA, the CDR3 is TGTGCCAGCAGTGAAGGGACGAGGAACACTGAAGCTTTCTTT.

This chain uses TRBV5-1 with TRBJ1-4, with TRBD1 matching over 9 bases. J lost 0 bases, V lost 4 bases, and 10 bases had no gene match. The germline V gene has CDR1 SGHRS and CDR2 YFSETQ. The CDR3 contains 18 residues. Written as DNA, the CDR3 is TGCGCCAGCAGCAGGACAGGGGTCGCCCAAACAACTAATGAAAAACTGTTTTTT. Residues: CASSRTGVAQTTNEKLFF.

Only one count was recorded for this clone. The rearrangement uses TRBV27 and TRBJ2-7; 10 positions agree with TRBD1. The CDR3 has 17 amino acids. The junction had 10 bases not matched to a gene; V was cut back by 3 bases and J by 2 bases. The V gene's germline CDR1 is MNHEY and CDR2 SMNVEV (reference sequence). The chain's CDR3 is CASSFRQGASQPYEQYF. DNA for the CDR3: TGTGCCAGCAGTTTTCGACAGGGGGCATCTCAACCCTACGAGCAGTACTTC.